This passage covers 10 T cell receptor beta chains from one sample sequenced in a study of blood T cell repertoires in COVID-19. Libraries were prepared by immunoSEQ multiplex PCR; TCRdb keeps only in-frame clonotypes and omits some of them. The sample yields over 250,000 clones, about nine tenths seen once. What was sequenced was PBMCs or T cells enriched from blood (not recorded which). Receptor source: a woman between 45 and 60 years old who had recovered from COVID-19.

This rearrangement joins TRBV5-8 to TRBJ2-5; 9 bases line up with TRBD2. Germline V gene sequence: CDR1 SGHTS, CDR2 YDEGEE. The CDR3 contains 14 residues. Trimming took 1 base from V and 4 from J; bases not matched to a gene: 2. The CDR3 spells CASSLPAGGETQYF. CDR3 DNA sequence: TGTGCCAGCAGCTTGCCAGCGGGAGGAGAGACCCAGTACTTC. The full variable domain, with the rest looked up from reference TRBV5-8 and TRBJ2-5, is EAGVTQSPTHLIKTRGQQATLRCSPISGHTSVYWYQQALGLGLQFLLWYDEGEERNRGNFPPRFSGRQFPNYSSELNVNALELEDSALYLCASSLPAGGETQYFGPGTRLLVL.

V gene TRBV28 combines with J gene TRBJ2-3; 10 positions match TRBD1. V was clipped by 6 bases and J by 3 bases; unmatched bases: 9. Germline assignment: CDR1 MDHEN and CDR2 SYDVKM. The CDR3 spans 16 residues. DNA for the CDR3: TGTGCCAGCAGCCGACCCGGACAGGGGGATACAGATACGCAGTATTTT. Translating gives CASSRPGQGDTDTQYF.

The genes are TRBV7-3 and TRBJ1-1; a possible D gene is TRBD1 (6 bases). V lost 2 bases, J lost 5 bases, and 9 bases lay in between. Germline CDR1 SGHTA, CDR2 FQGTGA. The CDR3 consists of 13 residues. This chain's CDR3 is CASSLLQGTEAFF. As DNA, the CDR3 is TGTGCCAGCAGCTTACTCCAGGGGACTGAAGCTTTCTTT.

This sequence joins TRBV7-8 and TRBJ1-2; D ambiguous. The CDR3 sequence is 15 residues long. Germline CDR1 reads SGHVS; CDR2 reads FQNEAQ. Trimming cost V 1 base and J 8 bases, with 17 bases left between them. The CDR3 DNA sequence: TGTGCCAGCAGCTTAGTATCAGCGGGAGGGATGGGCTACACCTTC. The encoded protein is CASSLVSAGGMGYTF.

The chain has TRBV3-1 (or the pseudogene TRBV3-2) and TRBJ2-7, with D perhaps matching TRBD2 (6 bases). The CDR3 is 13 amino acids. V was trimmed by 3 bases and J by 8 bases, leaving 14 bases between them. Germline assignment: CDR1 LGHDT and CDR2 YNNKEL (reference sequence). The CDR3 sequence: CASSQGLPNQQYF. The DNA for the CDR3 is TGTGCCAGCAGCCAGGGACTCCCTAACCAGCAGTACTTC.

The J gene is TRBJ1-4, the V gene TRBV11-2, with D possibly matching TRBD1 (6 bases). The CDR3 totals 17 residues. Germline V gene sequence: CDR1 SGHAT, CDR2 FQNNGV. Trimming removed 5 bases from V and 5 bases from J, with 21 bases in between. The CDR3 loop is CASSKRTGTTENEKLFF. As DNA, the CDR3 is TGTGCCAGCAGCAAACGAACCGGGACAACGGAAAATGAAAAACTGTTTTTT.

V gene TRBV7-2 combines with J gene TRBJ1-5, with TRBD1 identical over 7 bases. Germline V lookup: CDR1 SGHTA, CDR2 FQGNSA. This CDR3 comprises 13 residues. V lost 8 bases, J lost 7 bases, and 8 bases stayed unmatched. The CDR3 loop reads CASGTGQVQPQHF. The CDR3 region has the DNA TGTGCCAGCGGGACCGGACAGGTACAGCCCCAGCATTTT.

CDR3 protein: CASSEQGTYYGYTF. CDR3 sequence (DNA): TGTGCCAGCAGCGAACAGGGGACGTATTATGGCTACACCTTC. The chain joins TRBV5-4 to TRBJ1-2; 7 nucleotides align to TRBD1. CDR3 size: 14 residues. Trimming removed 4 bases from V and 5 bases from J; junction bases left unmatched: 8. CDR1 SGHNT and CDR2 YYREEE come from the germline V gene (reference sequence).

CDR3 nucleotide sequence: TGTGCCAGCAGTGAAGAACCTAGCGGAACGAGGGGGGAGCTGTTTTTT. This translates into CASSEEPSGTRGELFF. V is TRBV2 and J is TRBJ2-2; TRBD2 aligns across 7 bases. J was trimmed by 8 bases and V by 1 base; bases with no gene match: 10. The CDR3 runs 16 residues. CDR1 SNHLY and CDR2 FYNNEI come from the germline V gene.

V is TRBV28 and J is TRBJ2-7, with 14 bases identical to TRBD2. V lost 6 bases, J lost 7 bases, and 14 bases stayed unmatched. CDR3 length equals 17 residues. Germline V gives CDR1 MDHEN, CDR2 SYDVKM. The CDR3 region has the DNA TGTGCCAGCAGCCTGGGACTAGCGGGAGTGGGGCCTCGGGAGCAGTACTTC. Amino acid sequence: CASSLGLAGVGPREQYF. Looking up the rest from reference TRBV28 and TRBJ2-7 gives the full variable domain: DVKVTQSSRYLVKRTGEKVFLECVQDMDHENMFWYRQDPGLGLRLIYFSYDVKMKEKGDIPEGYSVSREKKERFSLILESASTNQTSMYLCASSLGLAGVGPREQYFGPGTRLTVT.